This is a list of T cell receptor beta chains from one sample in a study of blood T cell repertoires in COVID-19. Assay: immunoSEQ multiplex PCR; the TCRdb copy retains only in-frame clones and omits some. Among about 53,000 clones listed, 65% to 80% were seen once. Sequencing was performed on peripheral blood. All receptors come from a man aged 65 to 85 with active or convalescent COVID-19. CDR3s include the opening cysteine and the closing phenylalanine or tryptophan. A D gene is named only where the DNA matches it firmly.

J,D,V,DNA,CDR3
TRBJ2-3,.,TRBV4-1,TGCGCCAGCAGCTCCAAGATGGCGGGCCTTTCCACAGATACGCAGTATTTT,CASSSKMAGLSTDTQYF
TRBJ1-1,TRBD1,TRBV6-5,TGTGCCAGCAGACCTAGGGGGCGCTTGGGCACTGAAGCTTTCTTT,CASRPRGRLGTEAFF
TRBJ1-2,TRBD1,TRBV19,TGTGCCAGTAGTACCGGGACAGGGGCGCGTGGCTACACCTTC,CASSTGTGARGYTF
TRBJ1-3,.,TRBV9,TGTGCCAGCCGTGGAGACTCTGGAAACACCATATATTTT,CASRGDSGNTIYF
TRBJ2-2,.,TRBV3-1/TRBV3-2,TGTGCCAGCAGCCAAGTTGTGAGCACCGGGGAGCTGTTTTTT,CASSQVVSTGELFF
TRBJ1-1,.,TRBV19,TGTGCCAGTAGTATGGTACAGGGACACACTGAAGCTTTCTTT,CASSMVQGHTEAFF
TRBJ2-7,TRBD2,TRBV9,TGTGCCAGCAGCCCCGGGACTAGGAACTACGAGCAGTACTTC,CASSPGTRNYEQYF
TRBJ2-1,.,TRBV20-1,TGCAGTGCTAGTTCTAGCCTCTCCTACAATGAGCAGTTCTTC,CSASSSLSYNEQFF
TRBJ1-5,.,TRBV29-1,TGCAGCGTCACAAACGGCGGAAGCAATCAGCCCCAGCATTTT,CSVTNGGSNQPQHF
TRBJ2-5,TRBD2,TRBV18,TGTGCCACCTCGGCGGCGGGGGTACAAGAGACCCAGTACTTC,CATSAAGVQETQYF
TRBJ1-1,.,TRBV30,TGTGCCTGGAGTAGAGGGGGATCAGGGGAAGCTTTCTTT,CAWSRGGSGEAFF
TRBJ2-5,TRBD1,TRBV3-1/TRBV3-2,TGTGCCAGCAGCTCCTGGACAGGGCGGGGAGAGACCCAGTACTTC,CASSSWTGRGETQYF
TRBJ1-6,TRBD1,TRBV18,TGTGCCAGCTCAACGGACAGGGGGCCTTCGTCACCCCTCCACTTT,CASSTDRGPSSPLHF
TRBJ1-1,.,TRBV18,TGTGCCAGCTCACCCGGACAGCCTCTGAACACTGAAGCTTTCTTT,CASSPGQPLNTEAFF
TRBJ1-1,.,TRBV7-2,TGTGCCAGCAGCCCGTGGCAGTCAAAAGAAGCTTTCTTT,CASSPWQSKEAFF
TRBJ2-2,TRBD2,TRBV10-3,TGTGCCATCAGCCCACGGGGGGGCGACACCGGGGAGCTGTTTTTT,CAISPRGGDTGELFF
TRBJ1-1,.,TRBV6-5,TGTGCCAGCAGCCAAAACTGGGGCGACACTGAAGCTTTCTTT,CASSQNWGDTEAFF